These 25 T cell receptor beta chains came from one sample sequenced in a study of cytomegalovirus exposure and HLA in healthy donors. Method: immunoSEQ multiplex PCR; TCRdb's copy keeps in-frame clones and lacks some. This sample carries 50,000 to 70,000 clones, 95% of them seen once, and the ten largest clones take almost 6%. Sequencing input: PBMCs. The receptors originated from a woman between 18 and 30 years old in good health and CMV-seropositive.

The rearrangement joins TRBV7-3 to TRBJ2-5, with D uncertain. This CDR3 contains 16 residues. The V and J ends lost 2 bases and 5 bases respectively, with 18 bases between them. Germline-derived CDR1 and CDR2 are SGHTA and FQGTGA. The CDR3 region has the DNA TGTGCCAGCAGCTTAGGTCGGGTAACAAATACGGAGACCCAGTACTTC. Translated: CASSLGRVTNTETQYF. Variable domain in full (rest from reference TRBV7-3 and TRBJ2-5): GAGVSQTPSNKVTEKGKYVELRCDPISGHTALYWYRQSLGQGPEFLIYFQGTGAADDSGLPNDRFFAVRPEGSVSTLKIQRTERGDSAVYLCASSLGRVTNTETQYFGPGTRLLVL.

J is TRBJ2-7 and V is TRBV2; D is possibly TRBD2 (5 bases). From germline, CDR1 is SNHLY and CDR2 FYNNEI. The CDR3 totals 15 residues. Trimming shortened V by 4 bases and J by 2 bases, and 15 bases separated the two germline ends. The chain's CDR3 is CASSVEGLPAYEQYF. CDR3 in DNA: TGTGCCAGCAGTGTAGAGGGATTGCCAGCCTACGAGCAGTACTTC.

In its sample, this clone was seen a few times. CDR3 loop: CASSFTLRGIHEQYF. The CDR3 DNA is TGTGCCAGCAGTTTTACCCTCAGGGGAATCCACGAGCAGTACTTC. The genes are TRBV28 and TRBJ2-7, with D possibly matching TRBD1 (6 bases). The germline V gene has CDR1 MDHEN and CDR2 SYDVKM. The CDR3 covers 15 residues. Trimming stripped 3 bases from V and 5 bases from J, with 17 bases between.

This clone was detected once. The chain joins TRBV28 to TRBJ2-2, with D uncertain. V was cut by 1 base and J by 8 bases, with 11 bases left in between. Germline-derived CDR1 and CDR2 are MDHEN and SYDVKM. The CDR3 has 14 residues. CDR3 region: CASSLYATQGELFF. The CDR3 DNA sequence: TGTGCCAGCAGTTTATACGCCACACAGGGGGAGCTGTTTTTT.

The CDR3 protein is CASSFDRVGGQPQHF. CDR3 in DNA: TGTGCCAGCAGTTTCGACCGCGTCGGCGGGCAGCCCCAGCATTTT. The V call is TRBV28, the J call TRBJ1-5; D is unclear. The CDR3 length is 15 residues. Trimming cost V 3 bases and J 7 bases, with 16 bases left between them. The germline CDR1 and CDR2 sequences are MDHEN and SYDVKM.

This chain uses TRBV7-2 with TRBJ2-5; TRBD2 might be the D (5 bases). The CDR3 is 13 amino acids. Trimming removed 7 bases from V and 1 base from J, with 10 bases in between. CDR1 SGHTA and CDR2 FQGNSA come from the germline V gene. The CDR3 DNA reads as TGTGCCAGCACCGGGGTAAGCCAAGAGACCCAGTACTTC. It specifies CASTGVSQETQYF. The whole variable domain, filled in from reference TRBV7-2 and TRBJ2-5, reads GAGVSQSPSNKVTEKGKDVELRCDPISGHTALYWYRQSLGQGLEFLIYFQGNSAPDKSGLPSDRFSAERTGGSVSTLTIQRTQQEDSAVYLCASTGVSQETQYFGPGTRLLVL.

The rearrangement links TRBV28 to TRBJ2-1; 9 positions agree with TRBD1. This CDR3 has 16 amino acids. CDR1 is MDHEN and CDR2 is SYDVKM in the germline V gene. V shed 5 bases and J 7 bases; nucleotides not matched to a gene: 12. CDR3 DNA: TGTGCCAGCAGTACCGTTTTAGCGGACAGGGGAAATGAGCAGTTCTTC. It translates to CASSTVLADRGNEQFF.

The chain couples TRBV9 to TRBJ1-1, with D maybe TRBD1 (6 bases). Germline V gives CDR1 SGDLS, CDR2 YYNGEE. This CDR3 spans 14 amino acids. V was trimmed by 0 bases and J by 1 base, leaving 7 bases between them. The CDR3 nucleotides read TGTGCCAGCAGCGTAGGGACAGCGAACACTGAAGCTTTCTTT. It specifies CASSVGTANTEAFF.

The chain links TRBV27 to TRBJ2-1, with 9 bases identical to TRBD2. The CDR3 sequence is 14 residues long. The germline gives CDR1 MNHEY, CDR2 SMNVEV (reference sequence). V was pared by 8 bases and J by 9 bases, with 11 bases of the junction left unmatched. CDR3 sequence (DNA): TGTGCCAGCTCTGGGGGGACTAGCCTGGCTGAGCAGTTCTTC. Translated, it gives CASSGGTSLAEQFF.

The chain employs TRBV4-1 and TRBJ1-3, with D perhaps matching TRBD1 (5 bases). The germline CDR1 and CDR2 sequences are MGHRA and YSYEKL. The CDR3 has 15 amino acids. The ends were cut back, 0 bases at V and 4 bases at J, with 10 bases in the middle. CDR3 amino acids: CASSQDRGKGNTIYF. Here the CDR3 DNA reads TGCGCCAGCAGCCAAGATCGGGGGAAAGGAAACACCATATATTTT.

The chain recombines TRBV7-2 with TRBJ2-2; 8 bases agree with TRBD2. CDR3 size: 15 residues. CDR1 and CDR2 from the germline V gene are SGHTA and FQGNSA. The V and J ends lost 3 bases and 1 base, in that order; junction bases with no gene match: 1. CDR3: CASSFSGVNTGELFF. In nucleotides, the CDR3 is TGTGCCAGCAGCTTTAGCGGGGTGAACACCGGGGAGCTGTTTTTT. Drawing the rest from reference TRBV7-2 and TRBJ2-2, the complete variable domain is GAGVSQSPSNKVTEKGKDVELRCDPISGHTALYWYRQSLGQGLEFLIYFQGNSAPDKSGLPSDRFSAERTGGSVSTLTIQRTQQEDSAVYLCASSFSGVNTGELFFGEGSRLTVL.

The chain employs TRBV4-1 and TRBJ1-1; D not resolved. Trimming removed 1 base from V and 5 bases from J, with 11 bases in between. Germline CDR1 is MGHRA and CDR2 is YSYEKL. CDR3 length equals 14 residues. The CDR3 loop is CASSQVRGGTEAFF. In DNA form, the CDR3 reads TGCGCCAGCAGCCAAGTTCGGGGAGGAACTGAAGCTTTCTTT.

The chain is built from TRBV4-1 and TRBJ2-7, with 11 nucleotides matching TRBD1. The CDR3 totals 15 residues. Germline V lookup: CDR1 MGHRA, CDR2 YSYEKL. V lost 2 bases and J lost 5; bases outside the gene matches: 5. This CDR3 reads CASSQPGQGANEQYF. The CDR3 DNA sequence: TGCGCCAGCAGCCAACCCGGACAGGGGGCGAACGAGCAGTACTTC.

For the CDR3, the DNA is TGTGCCAGCAGCCGGGGGGCTAGCGGGAGCCAGGGGGAGACCCAGTACTTC. It codes for CASSRGASGSQGETQYF. The chain employs TRBV9 and TRBJ2-5; 10 bases are shared with TRBD2. Germline CDR1 SGDLS, CDR2 YYNGEE. V gave up 4 bases and J gave up 5 bases; unmatched junction bases: 14. This CDR3 contains 17 residues.

The genes are TRBV30 and TRBJ1-5; D not certain. Trimming removed 2 bases from V and 0 bases from J, with 2 bases in between. The CDR3 consists of 12 residues. CDR1 and CDR2 from the germline V gene are GTSNPN and SVGIG (reference sequence). The CDR3 DNA reads TGTGCCTGGAGTTATAGCAATCAGCCCCAGCATTTT. Residues: CAWSYSNQPQHF.

The count of this clone is one. This chain joins TRBV7-9 and TRBJ2-5; TRBD1 aligns across 8 bases. This CDR3 is 14 amino acids long. J lost 5 bases, V lost 3 bases, and 5 bases had no gene match. The germline CDR1 and CDR2 sequences are SEHNR and FQNEAQ (reference sequence). CDR3 DNA: TGTGCCAGCAGCTTCGGACAGGGTGGCGAGACCCAGTACTTC. It is translated as CASSFGQGGETQYF. The entire variable domain, with the rest obtained from reference TRBV7-9 and TRBJ2-5, is as follows: DTGVSQNPRHKITKRGQNVTFRCDPISEHNRLYWYRQTLGQGPEFLTYFQNEAQLEKSRLLSDRFSAERPKGSFSTLEIQRTEQGDSAMYLCASSFGQGGETQYFGPGTRLLVL.

The rearrangement joins TRBV10-1 to TRBJ1-4; 9 nucleotides line up with TRBD1. The germline V gene encodes CDR1 WNHNN and CDR2 SYGVQD (reference sequence). This CDR3 contains 14 residues. V was clipped by 8 bases and J by 7 bases; unmatched bases: 8. CDR3 nucleotide sequence: TGCGCCAGCCCTTGGGGACAGGGATGTGAAAAACTGTTTTTT. Its translation is CASPWGQGCEKLFF.

CDR3 DNA: TGTGCCAGCAGAGCAATTACTCCAGGGGAGCAGTTCTTC. This encodes CASRAITPGEQFF. The chain links TRBV5-6 to TRBJ2-1; perhaps TRBD1 as D (5 bases). The germline CDR1 and CDR2 sequences are SGHDT and YYEEEE. Trimming stripped 5 bases from V and 10 bases from J, with 16 bases between. The CDR3 has 13 residues.

CDR3 amino acids: CASSPLGLPQEQYF. CDR3 DNA sequence: TGTGCCAGCAGCCCCTTAGGACTCCCCCAAGAGCAGTACTTC. This chain uses TRBV14 with TRBJ2-7, with D perhaps TRBD2 (5 bases). Between the trimmed V and J ends, which lost 4 bases and 7 bases, there was a span of 17 bases. The V gene's germline CDR1 is SGHDN and CDR2 FVKESK. The length of the CDR3 is 14 residues.

The J gene is TRBJ2-3, the V gene TRBV15, with D perhaps matching TRBD2 (5 bases). The CDR3 length is 15 residues. CDR1 and CDR2 (germline): LNHNV, YYDKDF (reference sequence). V dropped 8 bases and J dropped 0 bases, with 15 bases sitting between them. The CDR3, as DNA: TGTGCCACCTCTGGCGGGCGGGCAAGCACAGATACGCAGTATTTT. Protein: CATSGGRASTDTQYF.

The chain is built from TRBV27 and TRBJ1-5; no definite D call. Looked up from germline, CDR1 is MNHEY and CDR2 is SMNVEV (reference sequence). The CDR3 is made up of 15 amino acids. Trimming removed 1 base from V and 3 bases from J, with 10 bases in between. CDR3 loop: CASSLFGRNNQPQHF. CDR3 coding DNA: TGTGCCAGCAGTTTATTCGGCAGGAACAATCAGCCCCAGCATTTT.

The chain has TRBV4-1 and TRBJ1-6, with a tentative D call TRBD1 (5 bases). This CDR3 is 18 amino acids long. Between the trimmed V and J ends, which lost 1 base and 6 bases, there was a span of 19 bases. Germline-derived CDR1 and CDR2 are MGHRA and YSYEKL. CDR3 in DNA: TGCGCCAGCAGCCAAGGGGGCTTAGGACTGGGGGGTAATTCACCCCTCCACTTT. Protein product: CASSQGGLGLGGNSPLHF.

Only a few counts were recorded for this clone. The V and J genes are TRBV10-3 and TRBJ1-2; 11 bases align to TRBD1. The CDR3 length is 15 residues. Germline loops: CDR1 ENHRY, CDR2 SYGVKD. The J segment lost 3 bases and the V segment lost 11 bases, leaving 11 bases of the junction unmatched. DNA of the CDR3: TGTGCCGCATCATTAAAGGGACAGGGGGACTATGGCTACACCTTC. Translated: CAASLKGQGDYGYTF.

The chain links TRBV12-5 to TRBJ1-6; 10 bases line up with TRBD1. Germline CDR1 is LGHNT and CDR2 is FRNRAP. The length of the CDR3 is 15 residues. The ends lost 5 bases at V and 9 bases at J; junction bases unmatched: 7. The CDR3, as DNA: TGTGCTAGTGGTCTGAGACAGGGGGCCTGTTCACCCCTCCACTTT. Translation: CASGLRQGACSPLHF. Using reference TRBV12-5 and TRBJ1-6 for the parts outside the CDR3, the full variable domain is DARVTQTPRHKVTEMGQEVTMRCQPILGHNTVFWYRQTMMQGLELLAYFRNRAPLDDSGMPKDRFSAEMPDATLATLKIQPSEPRDSAVYFCASGLRQGACSPLHFGNGTRLTVT.

Details on this clone: At the DNA level, this CDR3 is encoded by other sequences in the same sample as well. The chain employs TRBV19 and TRBJ1-1; D is unclear. CDR1 is LNHDA, CDR2 SQIVND, per germline (reference sequence). This CDR3 contains 12 residues. With 3 bases removed from V and 5 bases from J, the gap between germline ends came to 7 bases. CDR3 nucleotide sequence: TGTGCCAGTAGTATTCGAGGGACTGAAGCTTTCTTT. It yields the protein CASSIRGTEAFF.